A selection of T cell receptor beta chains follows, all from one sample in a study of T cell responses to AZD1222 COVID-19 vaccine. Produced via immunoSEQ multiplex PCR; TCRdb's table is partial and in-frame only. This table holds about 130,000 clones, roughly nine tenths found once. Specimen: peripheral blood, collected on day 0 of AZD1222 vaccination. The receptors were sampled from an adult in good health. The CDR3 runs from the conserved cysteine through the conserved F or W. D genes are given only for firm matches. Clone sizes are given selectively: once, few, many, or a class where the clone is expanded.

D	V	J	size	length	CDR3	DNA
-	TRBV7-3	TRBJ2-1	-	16	CASSLTRLASYNEQFF	TGTGCCAGCAGCTTAACTCGTCTAGCCTCATACAATGAGCAGTTCTTC
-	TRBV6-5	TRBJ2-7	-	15	CASSSRSSTSYEQYF	TGTGCCAGCAGCTCCAGGTCTTCCACCTCCTACGAGCAGTACTTC
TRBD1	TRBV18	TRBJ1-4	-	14	CASSPSGGGEKLFF	TGTGCCAGCTCACCGTCAGGGGGCGGTGAAAAACTGTTTTTT
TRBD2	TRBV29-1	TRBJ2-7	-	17	CSVAGGDYARPGDEQYF	TGCAGCGTTGCGGGGGGGGACTACGCAAGACCTGGGGACGAGCAGTACTTC
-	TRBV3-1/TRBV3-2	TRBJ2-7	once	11	CASSHSYEQYF	TGTGCCAGCAGCCACAGCTACGAGCAGTACTTC
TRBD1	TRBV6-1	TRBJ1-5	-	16	CASSDKGAGRGQPQHF	TGTGCCAGCAGTGATAAGGGGGCGGGGCGGGGTCAGCCCCAGCATTTT
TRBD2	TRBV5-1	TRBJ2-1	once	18	CASSGGLAGGIPYNEQFF	TGCGCCAGCAGCGGAGGACTAGCGGGAGGAATCCCCTACAATGAGCAGTTCTTC
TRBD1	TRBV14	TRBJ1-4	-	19	CASSPLSVSEGAFNEKLFF	TGTGCCAGCAGCCCACTCTCGGTCTCTGAGGGGGCCTTTAATGAAAAACTGTTTTTT
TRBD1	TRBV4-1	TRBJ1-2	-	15	CASSQPGQGGPGYTF	TGCGCCAGCAGCCAACCGGGACAGGGAGGTCCCGGCTACACCTTC
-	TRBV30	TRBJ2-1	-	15	CAWSVLGSSYNEQFF	TGTGCCTGGAGTGTACTCGGGAGCTCCTACAATGAGCAGTTCTTC
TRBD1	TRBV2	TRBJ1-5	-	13	CASKTGTAWPQHF	TGTGCCAGCAAGACCGGGACAGCTTGGCCCCAGCATTTT
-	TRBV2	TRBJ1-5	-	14	CASSDAGTHQPQHF	TGTGCCAGCAGTGACGCGGGGACACACCAGCCCCAGCATTTT
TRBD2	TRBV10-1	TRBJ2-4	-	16	CASSPLAEREKNIQYF	TGCGCCAGCAGCCCCCTAGCGGAGAGAGAGAAAAACATTCAGTACTTC
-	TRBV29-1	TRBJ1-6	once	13	CSAGEESNSPLHF	TGCAGCGCTGGGGAGGAGTCGAATTCACCCCTCCACTTT
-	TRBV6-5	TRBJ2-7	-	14	CASHPRAGSYEQYF	TGTGCCAGCCACCCCAGGGCGGGGTCCTACGAGCAGTACTTC
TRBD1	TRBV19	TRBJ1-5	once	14	CASSVQAFQGAKHF	TGTGCCAGTAGTGTCCAAGCCTTTCAGGGGGCGAAGCATTTT
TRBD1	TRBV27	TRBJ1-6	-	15	CASSFWTGVNSPLHF	TGTGCCAGCAGTTTCTGGACAGGGGTTAATTCACCCCTCCACTTT
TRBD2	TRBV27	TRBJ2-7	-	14	CASSQVAGAGEQYF	TGTGCCAGCAGTCAAGTAGCGGGAGCTGGCGAGCAGTACTTC
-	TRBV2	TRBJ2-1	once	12	CASKDRYNEQFF	TGTGCCAGCAAAGACAGGTACAATGAGCAGTTCTTC
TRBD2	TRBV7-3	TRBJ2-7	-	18	CASSLTGTTSGTPYEQYF	TGTGCCAGCAGCTTAACAGGCACGACTAGCGGGACCCCCTACGAGCAGTACTTC
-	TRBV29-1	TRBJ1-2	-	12	CSVVGFGYGYTF	TGCAGCGTTGTGGGGTTTGGGTATGGCTACACCTTC
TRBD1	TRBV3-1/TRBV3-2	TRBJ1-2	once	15	CASSQGTGGFYGYTF	TGTGCCAGCAGCCAGGGGACAGGGGGCTTCTATGGCTACACCTTC
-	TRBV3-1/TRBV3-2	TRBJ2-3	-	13	CASSQERGTTQYF	TGTGCCAGCAGCCAAGAAAGGGGGACTACGCAGTATTTT
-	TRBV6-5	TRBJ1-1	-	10	CASTGPKAFF	TGTGCCAGCACAGGCCCGAAAGCTTTCTTT
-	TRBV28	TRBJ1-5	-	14	CASSYVYSNQPQHF	TGTGCCAGCAGTTACGTTTATAGCAATCAGCCCCAGCATTTT
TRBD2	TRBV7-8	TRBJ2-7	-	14	CASSLGGSSFEQYF	TGTGCCAGCAGCTTAGGCGGGAGTTCCTTCGAGCAGTACTTC
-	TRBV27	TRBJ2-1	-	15	CASSVGGSPNNEQFF	TGTGCCAGCAGTGTTGGGGGCTCCCCTAACAATGAGCAGTTCTTC
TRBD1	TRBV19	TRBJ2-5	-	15	CASSIVGTGRETQYF	TGTGCCAGTAGTATAGTTGGGACAGGGCGGGAGACCCAGTACTTC
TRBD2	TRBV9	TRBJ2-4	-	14	CASSGGLAGAIQYF	TGTGCCAGCAGCGGAGGACTAGCGGGAGCCATTCAGTACTTC
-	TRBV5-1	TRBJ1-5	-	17	CASIRKLTGYSNQPQHF	TGCGCCAGCATCCGTAAATTGACAGGATATAGCAATCAGCCCCAGCATTTT
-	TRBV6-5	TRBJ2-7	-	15	CASSPAWGEPYEQYF	TGTGCCAGCAGTCCCGCATGGGGGGAGCCCTACGAGCAGTACTTC
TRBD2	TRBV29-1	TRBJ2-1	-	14	CSGVAGGPYNEQFF	TGCAGCGGAGTAGCGGGAGGGCCCTACAATGAGCAGTTCTTC
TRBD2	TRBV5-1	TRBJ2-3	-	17	CASSLTTSGRARDTQYF	TGCGCCAGCAGCTTGACTACTAGCGGGAGGGCGCGAGATACGCAGTATTTT
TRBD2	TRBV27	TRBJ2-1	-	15	CASSLMGGSHNEQFF	TGTGCCAGCAGTTTAATGGGGGGGTCCCACAATGAGCAGTTCTTC
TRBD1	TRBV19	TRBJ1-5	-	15	CASSSGQGVGQPQHF	TGTGCCAGTAGCTCTGGACAGGGGGTAGGACAGCCCCAGCATTTT
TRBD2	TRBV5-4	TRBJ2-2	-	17	CASSWGLAGGNTGELFF	TGTGCCAGCAGCTGGGGACTAGCGGGAGGGAACACCGGGGAGCTGTTTTTT
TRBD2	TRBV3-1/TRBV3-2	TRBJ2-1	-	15	CASSPRLAANNEQFF	TGTGCCAGCAGCCCCCGGCTAGCGGCTAACAATGAGCAGTTCTTC
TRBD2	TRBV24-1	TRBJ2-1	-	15	CATSDNGRGSNEQFF	TGTGCCACCAGTGATAACGGGAGGGGTAGTAATGAGCAGTTCTTC
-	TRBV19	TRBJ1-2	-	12	CASSIGGGGYTF	TGTGCCAGTAGTATAGGAGGGGGTGGCTACACCTTC
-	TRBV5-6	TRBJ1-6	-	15	CASSEVTANNSPLHF	TGTGCCAGCAGCGAAGTGACAGCCAATAATTCACCCCTCCACTTT
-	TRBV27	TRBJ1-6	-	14	CASSFEPGDSPLHF	TGTGCCAGCAGTTTTGAGCCAGGGGATTCACCCCTCCACTTT
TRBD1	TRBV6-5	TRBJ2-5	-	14	CASSSWTGMQTQYF	TGTGCCAGCAGTTCTTGGACAGGGATGCAGACCCAGTACTTC
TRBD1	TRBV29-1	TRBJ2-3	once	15	CSVERSGTDSDTQYF	TGCAGCGTTGAGAGGTCTGGGACAGATTCAGATACGCAGTATTTT
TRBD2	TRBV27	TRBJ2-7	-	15	CASSFLAGGPGEQYF	TGTGCCAGCAGTTTCTTAGCGGGAGGGCCGGGTGAGCAGTACTTC
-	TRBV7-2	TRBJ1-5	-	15	CASSLGDGYLMPQHF	TGTGCCAGCAGCTTAGGGGACGGCTACCTAATGCCCCAGCATTTT
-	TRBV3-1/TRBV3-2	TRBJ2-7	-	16	CASSQDSPGLSYEQYF	TGTGCCAGCAGCCAAGATTCCCCAGGTCTCTCCTACGAGCAGTACTTC
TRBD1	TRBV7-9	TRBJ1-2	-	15	CASSLGGQGLYGYTF	TGTGCCAGCAGCTTAGGGGGACAGGGACTCTATGGCTACACCTTC
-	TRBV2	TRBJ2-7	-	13	CASSVDRSYEQYF	TGTGCCAGCAGTGTTGACAGATCCTACGAGCAGTACTTC
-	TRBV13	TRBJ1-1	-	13	CASSQGGKGEAFF	TGTGCCAGCAGTCAAGGTGGTAAGGGGGAAGCTTTCTTT
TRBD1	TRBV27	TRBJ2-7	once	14	CASSHGTDSYEQYF	TGTGCCAGCAGCCACGGGACAGACTCCTACGAGCAGTACTTC
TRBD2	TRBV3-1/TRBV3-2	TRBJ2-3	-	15	CASSQVAGGPNTQYF	TGTGCCAGCAGCCAAGTAGCGGGAGGGCCCAATACGCAGTATTTT
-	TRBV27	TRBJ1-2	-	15	CASSLSVGGASGYTF	TGTGCCAGCAGTTTATCCGTCGGAGGGGCGTCTGGCTACACCTTC
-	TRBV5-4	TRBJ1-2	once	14	CAIGAGPSNYGYTF	TGTGCCATCGGGGCAGGGCCCTCTAACTATGGCTACACCTTC
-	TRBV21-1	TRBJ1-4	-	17	CASSKVRWDREDEKLFF	TGTGCCAGCAGCAAAGTTCGATGGGACAGGGAGGATGAAAAACTGTTTTTT
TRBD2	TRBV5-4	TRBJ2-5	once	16	CASSLVAGGPVETQYF	TGTGCCAGCAGCTTGGTTGCGGGAGGGCCGGTAGAGACCCAGTACTTC
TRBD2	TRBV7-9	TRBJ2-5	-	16	CASSPSRAAGEETQYF	TGTGCCAGCAGCCCCAGCAGGGCGGCGGGAGAGGAGACCCAGTACTTC
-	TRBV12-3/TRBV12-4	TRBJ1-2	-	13	CASSRTHNYGYTF	TGTGCCAGCAGCCGGACTCATAACTATGGCTACACCTTC
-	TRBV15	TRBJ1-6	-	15	CATSTSGSSNSPLHF	TGTGCCACCAGCACGTCCGGGTCTAGTAATTCACCCCTCCACTTT
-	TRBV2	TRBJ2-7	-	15	CASSESRDTSYEQYF	TGTGCCAGCAGTGAAAGCCGGGACACTTCCTACGAGCAGTACTTC
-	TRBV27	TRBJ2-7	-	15	CASTLSRDGLAEQYF	TGTGCCAGCACCCTGAGTCGGGACGGCCTCGCCGAGCAGTACTTC